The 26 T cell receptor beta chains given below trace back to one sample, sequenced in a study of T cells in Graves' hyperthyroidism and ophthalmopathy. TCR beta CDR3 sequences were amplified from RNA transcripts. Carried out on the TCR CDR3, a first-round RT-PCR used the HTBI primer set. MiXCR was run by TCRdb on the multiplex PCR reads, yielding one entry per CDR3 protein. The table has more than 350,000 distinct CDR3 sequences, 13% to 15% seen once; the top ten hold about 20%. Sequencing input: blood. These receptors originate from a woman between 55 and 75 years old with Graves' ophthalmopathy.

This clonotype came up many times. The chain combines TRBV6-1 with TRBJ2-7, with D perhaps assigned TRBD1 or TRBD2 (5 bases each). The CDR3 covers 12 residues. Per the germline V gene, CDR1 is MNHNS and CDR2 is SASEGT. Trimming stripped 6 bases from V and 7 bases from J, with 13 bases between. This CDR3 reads CASSVHEGEQYF. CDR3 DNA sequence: TGTGCCAGCAGCGTACATGAGGGGGAGCAGTACTTC.

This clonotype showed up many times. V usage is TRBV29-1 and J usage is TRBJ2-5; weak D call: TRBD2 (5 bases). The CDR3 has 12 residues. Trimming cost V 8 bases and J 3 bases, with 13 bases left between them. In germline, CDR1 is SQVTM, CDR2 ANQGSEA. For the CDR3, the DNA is TGCAGCCTCACGACCGGGGAAGAGACCCAGTACTTC. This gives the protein CSLTTGEETQYF.

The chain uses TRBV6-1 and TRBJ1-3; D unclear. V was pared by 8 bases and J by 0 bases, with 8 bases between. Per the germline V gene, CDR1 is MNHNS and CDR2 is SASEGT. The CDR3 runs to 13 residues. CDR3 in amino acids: CASLSLSGNTIYF. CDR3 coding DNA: TGTGCCAGCCTCAGCCTCTCTGGAAACACCATATATTTT.

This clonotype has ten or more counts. The CDR3 bases are TGTGCCAGCACCTCGTGGAGGGGCACTGAAGCTTTCTTT. It encodes CASTSWRGTEAFF. V is TRBV11-1 and J is TRBJ1-1; D is perhaps TRBD1 (5 bases). The CDR3 totals 13 residues. Trimming pared 7 bases from V and 4 bases from J, leaving 13 bases between. Germline CDR1 SGHAT, CDR2 FQDESV (reference sequence). Combining the CDR3 with reference TRBV11-1 and TRBJ1-1 gives the whole variable domain EAEVAQSPRYKITEKSQAVAFWCDPISGHATLYWYRQILGQGPELLVQFQDESVVDDSQLPKDRFSAERLKGVDSTLKIQPAELGDSAMYLCASTSWRGTEAFFGQGTRLTVV.

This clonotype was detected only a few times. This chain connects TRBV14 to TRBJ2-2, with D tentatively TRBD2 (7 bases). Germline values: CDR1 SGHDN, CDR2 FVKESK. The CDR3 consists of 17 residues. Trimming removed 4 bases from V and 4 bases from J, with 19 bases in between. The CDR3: CASSPNPGRGGTGELFF. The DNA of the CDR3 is TGTGCCAGCAGCCCTAACCCAGGAAGGGGGGGCACCGGGGAGCTGTTTTTT.

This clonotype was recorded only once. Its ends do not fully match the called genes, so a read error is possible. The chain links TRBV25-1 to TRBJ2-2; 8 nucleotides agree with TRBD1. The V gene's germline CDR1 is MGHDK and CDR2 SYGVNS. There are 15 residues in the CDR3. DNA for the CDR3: TGTACCAGCAGTGAACCGGACAGGGATGCCGGGGAGCTGTTTTTT. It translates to CTSSEPDRDAGELFF.

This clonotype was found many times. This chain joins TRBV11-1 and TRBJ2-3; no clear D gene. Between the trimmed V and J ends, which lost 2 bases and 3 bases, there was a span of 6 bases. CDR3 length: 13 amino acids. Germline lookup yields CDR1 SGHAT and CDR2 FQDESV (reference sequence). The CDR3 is CASSLSTTDTQYF. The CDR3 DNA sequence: TGTGCCAGCAGCTTATCCACAACAGATACGCAGTATTTT.

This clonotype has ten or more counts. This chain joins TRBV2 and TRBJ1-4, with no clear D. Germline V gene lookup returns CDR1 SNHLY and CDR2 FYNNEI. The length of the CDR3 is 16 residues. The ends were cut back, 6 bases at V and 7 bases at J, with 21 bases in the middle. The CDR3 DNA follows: TGTGCCAGCAGACAGTACTCCGGGCCTCGGTTTGAAAAACTGTTTTTT. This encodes CASRQYSGPRFEKLFF. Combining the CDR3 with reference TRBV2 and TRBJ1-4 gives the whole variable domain EPEVTQTPSHQVTQMGQEVILRCVPISNHLYFYWYRQILGQKVEFLVSFYNNEISEKSEIFDDQFSVERPDGSNFTLKIRSTKLEDSAMYFCASRQYSGPRFEKLFFGSGTQLSVL.

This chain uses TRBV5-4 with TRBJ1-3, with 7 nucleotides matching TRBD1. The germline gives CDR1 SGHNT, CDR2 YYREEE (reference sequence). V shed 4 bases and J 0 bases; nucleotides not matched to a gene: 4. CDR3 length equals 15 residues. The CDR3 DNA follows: TGTGCCAGCAGCCCGACAGGGCCCTCTGGAAACACCATATATTTT. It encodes CASSPTGPSGNTIYF. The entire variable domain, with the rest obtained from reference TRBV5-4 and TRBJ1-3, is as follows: ETGVTQSPTHLIKTRGQQVTLRCSSQSGHNTVSWYQQALGQGPQFIFQYYREEENGRGNFPPRFSGLQFPNYSSELNVNALELDDSALYLCASSPTGPSGNTIYFGEGSWLTVV.

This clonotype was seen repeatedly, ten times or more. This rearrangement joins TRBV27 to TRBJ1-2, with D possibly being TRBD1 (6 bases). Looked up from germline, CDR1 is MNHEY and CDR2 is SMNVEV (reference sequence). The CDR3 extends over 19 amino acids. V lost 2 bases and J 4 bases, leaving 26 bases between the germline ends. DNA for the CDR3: TGTGCCAGCAGTTTAGCGCCCTCCTGGGGGACACTCCCTTCCTATGGCTACACCTTC. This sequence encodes CASSLAPSWGTLPSYGYTF.

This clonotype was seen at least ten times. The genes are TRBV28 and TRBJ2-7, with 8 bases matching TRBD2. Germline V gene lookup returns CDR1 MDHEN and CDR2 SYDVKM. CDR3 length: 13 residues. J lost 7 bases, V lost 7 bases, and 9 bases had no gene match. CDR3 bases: TGTGCCAGCAATCTAGCGGGCTCTAGGGAGCAGTACTTC. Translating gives CASNLAGSREQYF.

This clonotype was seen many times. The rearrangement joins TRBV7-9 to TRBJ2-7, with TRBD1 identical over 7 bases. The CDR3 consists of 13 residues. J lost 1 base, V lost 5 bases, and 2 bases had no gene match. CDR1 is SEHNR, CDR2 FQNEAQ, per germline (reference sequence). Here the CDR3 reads CASSRTGSYEQYF. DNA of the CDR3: TGTGCCAGCAGCCGGACAGGATCCTACGAGCAGTACTTC.

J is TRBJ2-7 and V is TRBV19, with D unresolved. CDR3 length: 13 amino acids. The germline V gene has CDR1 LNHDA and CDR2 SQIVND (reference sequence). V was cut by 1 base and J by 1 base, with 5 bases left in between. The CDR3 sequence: CASSIARSYEQYF. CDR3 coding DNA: TGTGCCAGTAGTATAGCCCGATCCTACGAGCAGTACTTC.

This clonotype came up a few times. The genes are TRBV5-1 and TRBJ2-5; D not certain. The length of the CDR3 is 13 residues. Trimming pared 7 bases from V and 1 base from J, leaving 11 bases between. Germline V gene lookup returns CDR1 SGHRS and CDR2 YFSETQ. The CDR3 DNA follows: TGCGCCAGCCATCGAGCACCCCAAGAGACCCAGTACTTC. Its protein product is CASHRAPQETQYF.

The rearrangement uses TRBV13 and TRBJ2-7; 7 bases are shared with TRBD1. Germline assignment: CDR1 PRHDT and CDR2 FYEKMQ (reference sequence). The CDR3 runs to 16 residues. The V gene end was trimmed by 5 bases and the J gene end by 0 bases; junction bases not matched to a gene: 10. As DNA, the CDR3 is TGTGCCAGCAGCCGGACAGGCGGCTTGGGCTCCTACGAGCAGTACTTC. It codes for CASSRTGGLGSYEQYF.

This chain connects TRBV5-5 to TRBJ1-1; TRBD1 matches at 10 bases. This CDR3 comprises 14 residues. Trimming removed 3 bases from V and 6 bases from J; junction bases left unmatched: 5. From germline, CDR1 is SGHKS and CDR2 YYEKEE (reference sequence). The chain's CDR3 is CASSSPGQGSEAFF. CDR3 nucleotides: TGTGCCAGCAGCTCCCCGGGACAGGGGTCTGAAGCTTTCTTT.

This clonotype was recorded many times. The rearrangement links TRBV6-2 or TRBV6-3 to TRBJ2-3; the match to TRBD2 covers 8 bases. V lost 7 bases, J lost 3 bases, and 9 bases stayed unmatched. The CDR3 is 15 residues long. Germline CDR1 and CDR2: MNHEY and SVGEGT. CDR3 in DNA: TGTGCCAGCACCCCGCGGGGGGTAGAAACAGATACGCAGTATTTT. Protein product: CASTPRGVETDTQYF.

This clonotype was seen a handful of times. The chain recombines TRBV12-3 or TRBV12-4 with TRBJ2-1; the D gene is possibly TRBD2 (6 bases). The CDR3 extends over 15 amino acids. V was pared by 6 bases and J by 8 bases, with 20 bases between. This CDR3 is CASSRPGTRSHEQFF. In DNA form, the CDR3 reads TGTGCCAGCAGCCGTCCCGGGACTCGCTCCCATGAGCAGTTCTTC.

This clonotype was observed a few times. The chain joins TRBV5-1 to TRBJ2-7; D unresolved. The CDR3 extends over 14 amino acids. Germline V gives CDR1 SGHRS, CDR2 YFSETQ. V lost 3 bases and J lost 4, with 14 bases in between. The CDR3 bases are TGCGCCAGCAGCTACCGGTCGACTGCTTACGAGCAGTACTTC. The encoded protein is CASSYRSTAYEQYF.

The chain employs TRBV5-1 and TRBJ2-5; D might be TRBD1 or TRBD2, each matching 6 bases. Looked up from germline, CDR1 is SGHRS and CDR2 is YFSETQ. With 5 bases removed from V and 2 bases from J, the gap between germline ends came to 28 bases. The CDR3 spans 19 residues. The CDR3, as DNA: TGCGCCAGCAGTCACGGACGGGGGCCGGTTGGTCGGATACAAGAGACCCAGTACTTC. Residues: CASSHGRGPVGRIQETQYF. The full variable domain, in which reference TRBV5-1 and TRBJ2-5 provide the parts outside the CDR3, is KAGVTQTPRYLIKTRGQQVTLSCSPISGHRSVSWYQQTPGQGLQFLFEYFSETQRNKGNFPGRFSGRQFSNSRSEMNVSTLELGDSALYLCASSHGRGPVGRIQETQYFGPGTRLLVL.

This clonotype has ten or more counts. CDR3 nucleotide sequence: TGTGCCAGCAGTGACTTACAGCTTTATAATGAGCAGTTCTTC. Protein product: CASSDLQLYNEQFF. The V call is TRBV2, the J call TRBJ2-1, with D hard to call. The germline gives CDR1 SNHLY, CDR2 FYNNEI. The CDR3 loop spans 14 amino acids. V dropped 3 bases and J dropped 7 bases, with 13 bases sitting between them.

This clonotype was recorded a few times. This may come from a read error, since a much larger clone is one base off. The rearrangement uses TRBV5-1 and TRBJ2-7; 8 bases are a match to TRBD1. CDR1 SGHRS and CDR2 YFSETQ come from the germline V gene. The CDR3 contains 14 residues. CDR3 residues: CASSLGTGLYGQYF. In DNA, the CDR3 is TGCGCCAGCAGCTTGGGGACAGGGCTCTACGGGCAGTACTTC.

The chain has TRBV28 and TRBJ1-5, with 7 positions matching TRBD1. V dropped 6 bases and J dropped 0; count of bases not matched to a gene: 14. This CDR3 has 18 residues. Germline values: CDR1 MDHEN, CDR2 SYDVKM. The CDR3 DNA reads TGTGCCAGCAGACTCACAGGGGAGGGCCAGTATAGCAATCAGCCCCAGCATTTT. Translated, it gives CASRLTGEGQYSNQPQHF.

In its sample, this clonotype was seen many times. The CDR3, as DNA: TGTGCCAGCAGAGGACTCGACTACGAGCAGTACTTC. Protein sequence: CASRGLDYEQYF. The chain recombines TRBV28 with TRBJ2-7; possibly TRBD2 for D (5 bases). The germline CDR1 and CDR2 sequences are MDHEN and SYDVKM. The V and J ends lost 6 bases and 3 bases respectively, with 9 bases between them. The CDR3 loop spans 12 amino acids. The variable domain in full, completed from reference TRBV28 and TRBJ2-7, reads DVKVTQSSRYLVKRTGEKVFLECVQDMDHENMFWYRQDPGLGLRLIYFSYDVKMKEKGDIPEGYSVSREKKERFSLILESASTNQTSMYLCASRGLDYEQYFGPGTRLTVT.

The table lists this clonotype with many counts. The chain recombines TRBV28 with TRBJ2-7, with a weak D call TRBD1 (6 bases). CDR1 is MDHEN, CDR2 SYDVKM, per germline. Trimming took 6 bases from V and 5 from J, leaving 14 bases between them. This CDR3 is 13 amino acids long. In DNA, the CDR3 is TGTGCCAGCAGCGCTACAGGGTACCACGAGCAGTACTTC. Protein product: CASSATGYHEQYF.

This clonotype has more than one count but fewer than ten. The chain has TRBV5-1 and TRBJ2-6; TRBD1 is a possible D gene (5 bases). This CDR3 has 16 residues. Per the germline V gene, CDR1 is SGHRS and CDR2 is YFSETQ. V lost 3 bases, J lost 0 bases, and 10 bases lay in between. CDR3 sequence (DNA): TGCGCCAGCAGCTCGTCAGGGTTCTCTGGGGCCAACGTCCTGACTTTC. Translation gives CASSSSGFSGANVLTF.